The next 23 T cell receptor beta chains were all read from a single sample in a study of cytomegalovirus exposure and HLA in healthy donors. The PCR contained 60 Vbeta and 13 Jbeta primers. Method: immunoSEQ multiplex PCR; TCRdb's copy keeps in-frame clones and lacks some. The sample has over 150,000 clones, 77% seen once. Sequencing input: PBMCs. These receptors originate from a woman in her twenties or thirties in good health and CMV-seropositive.

J is TRBJ1-1 and V is TRBV28, with D unclear. CDR3 length: 12 amino acids. Trimming cost V 3 bases and J 5 bases, with 7 bases left between them. CDR1 is MDHEN, CDR2 SYDVKM, per germline. The CDR3: CASSFGRTEAFF. CDR3 DNA sequence: TGTGCCAGCAGTTTTGGCAGGACTGAAGCTTTCTTT. Based on the CDR3 plus reference TRBV28 and TRBJ1-1, the full variable domain is DVKVTQSSRYLVKRTGEKVFLECVQDMDHENMFWYRQDPGLGLRLIYFSYDVKMKEKGDIPEGYSVSREKKERFSLILESASTNQTSMYLCASSFGRTEAFFGQGTRLTVV.

The rearrangement links TRBV7-9 to TRBJ2-1, with 10 bases lining up with TRBD1. In germline, CDR1 is SEHNR, CDR2 FQNEAQ (reference sequence). CDR3 length: 14 amino acids. Trimming at V came to 5 bases and at J to 9 bases, leaving 7 bases not matched to a gene. CDR3: CASSPDRGKSEQFF. The CDR3 DNA reads as TGTGCCAGCAGCCCGGACAGGGGGAAATCTGAGCAGTTCTTC.

This clone was observed once. The chain couples TRBV5-5 to TRBJ1-4, with 8 bases aligning to TRBD1. CDR1 is SGHKS and CDR2 is YYEKEE in the germline V gene (reference sequence). J lost 7 bases, V lost 6 bases, and 11 bases had no gene match. This CDR3 region has 15 residues. The CDR3 reads CASTPSQGVSEKLFF. The DNA of the CDR3 is TGTGCCAGCACCCCTTCACAGGGGGTTAGTGAAAAACTGTTTTTT.

V usage is TRBV27 and J usage is TRBJ2-7; 13 bases line up with TRBD2. In germline, CDR1 is MNHEY, CDR2 SMNVEV (reference sequence). The CDR3 is 13 amino acids. V was clipped by 4 bases and J by 13 bases; unmatched bases: 7. The CDR3 region has the DNA TGTGCCAGCAGTTCGGGGACTAGCGGGATTCTATACTTC. This sequence encodes CASSSGTSGILYF.

The CDR3 bases are TGTGCCAGCAGCTTAGATCCTGCGGGGGTAGGCGAGCAGTACTTC. As protein: CASSLDPAGVGEQYF. V and J are TRBV11-3 and TRBJ2-7; 7 bases fit TRBD2. V lost 0 bases and J lost 6; bases outside the gene matches: 8. Per the germline V gene, CDR1 is SGHNT and CDR2 is YENEEA. The CDR3 is 15 amino acids.

V and J are TRBV11-2 and TRBJ2-5; tentatively, D is TRBD1 (6 bases). The CDR3 has 14 residues. Deletions cut 5 bases from V and 1 base from J, with 11 bases between. Germline V gives CDR1 SGHAT, CDR2 FQNNGV. CDR3 protein: CASSPTGLQETQYF. The CDR3, as DNA: TGTGCCAGCAGCCCTACAGGGCTCCAAGAGACCCAGTACTTC.

This clone showed up just once. The genes are TRBV6-5 and TRBJ1-1, with 8 bases identical to TRBD1. Per germline, CDR1 MNHEY and CDR2 SVGAGI. V was clipped by 6 bases and J by 0 bases; unmatched bases: 6. The CDR3 is made up of 15 amino acids. The CDR3 DNA sequence: TGTGCCAGCAGAGACCAGGGGGCAATGAACACTGAAGCTTTCTTT. Protein sequence: CASRDQGAMNTEAFF.

The rearrangement uses TRBV25-1 and TRBJ1-3; the D is unclear. Germline values: CDR1 MGHDK, CDR2 SYGVNS. The CDR3 contains 13 residues. Between the trimmed V and J ends, which lost 8 bases and 4 bases, there was a span of 12 bases. CDR3 residues: CASVVTGGNTIYF. Written as DNA, the CDR3 is TGTGCCAGCGTTGTTACGGGGGGAAACACCATATATTTT.

The gene calls are TRBV28 and TRBJ1-5; the D gene is possibly TRBD1 (6 bases). The CDR3 extends over 14 amino acids. In germline, CDR1 is MDHEN, CDR2 SYDVKM. V lost 3 bases to trimming and J lost 3 bases, with 9 bases between them. The CDR3 reads CASSLRGFNQPQHF. CDR3 coding DNA: TGTGCCAGCAGTTTGAGGGGGTTCAATCAGCCCCAGCATTTT.

This clone was seen just once. The rearrangement uses TRBV5-1 and TRBJ2-5; 13 bases fit TRBD2. Germline-derived CDR1 and CDR2 are SGHRS and YFSETQ. The trim removed 3 bases at V and 5 bases at J, leaving 10 bases unmatched. CDR3 length equals 17 residues. Here the CDR3 reads CASSSGLLAGGPETQYF. The CDR3 bases are TGCGCCAGCAGCTCCGGATTACTAGCGGGAGGGCCTGAGACCCAGTACTTC.

This chain links TRBV4-1 with TRBJ2-7, with D possibly being TRBD1 (5 bases). CDR3 length equals 15 residues. Per germline, CDR1 MGHRA and CDR2 YSYEKL. V lost 4 bases and J lost 0, with 13 bases in between. Written as DNA, the CDR3 is TGCGCCAGCAGCCTTGCGTCGACAGCCTCCTACGAGCAGTACTTC. Amino acids: CASSLASTASYEQYF.

This clone was seen only a few times. V and J are TRBV2 and TRBJ1-3, with D maybe TRBD1 (5 bases). Trimming cost V 7 bases and J 5 bases, with 27 bases left between them. This CDR3 is built from 18 residues. Per the germline V gene, CDR1 is SNHLY and CDR2 is FYNNEI. Written as DNA, the CDR3 is TGTGCCAGCACCGAATCCCAAATAGGGGCAGGAAGACGAAACACCATATATTTT. Encoded protein: CASTESQIGAGRRNTIYF.

CDR3 bases: TGTGCCAGCAGCCAAGTGGGGGCGCGGAACACCGGGGAGCTGTTTTTT. Its translation: CASSQVGARNTGELFF. This rearrangement joins TRBV4-2 to TRBJ2-2, with D possibly being TRBD1 (6 bases). Per the germline V gene, CDR1 is LGHNA and CDR2 is YNFKEQ. The V end was cut by 1 base, the J end by 1 base, with 10 bases between. This CDR3 is built from 16 residues.

This chain joins TRBV30 and TRBJ1-1, with TRBD1 matching 7 bases. The CDR3 runs to 14 residues. Germline lookup yields CDR1 GTSNPN and CDR2 SVGIG (reference sequence). Unmatched junction bases numbered 10, after V lost 8 bases and J lost 1 base. The CDR3 loop reads CARKRAGGNTEAFF. In nucleotides, the CDR3 is TGTGCCCGGAAAAGGGCAGGGGGGAACACTGAAGCTTTCTTT.

Concerning this clone: A junction end diverges from the germline sequence, so it may reflect a read error. The chain joins TRBV27 to TRBJ2-7; D gene ambiguous. Germline V lookup: CDR1 MNHEY, CDR2 SMNVEV (reference sequence). There are 13 residues in the CDR3. The CDR3 reads CASSLLKNYEQYF. CDR3 bases: TGTGCCAGCAGTTTACTAAAAAACTACGAACAGTACTTC.

The rearrangement uses TRBV18 and TRBJ2-7; no clear D gene. This CDR3 has 14 amino acids. Germline CDR1 and CDR2: KGHSH and LQKENI. The V gene lost 3 bases and the J gene lost 0 bases, with 9 bases spanning the gap. DNA for the CDR3: TGTGCCAGCTCACCGAAGACACTCTCCTACGAGCAGTACTTC. Amino acids: CASSPKTLSYEQYF.

The CDR3 loop is CASSYAGLADEQYF. In nucleotides, the CDR3 is TGTGCCAGCAGTTACGCCGGACTAGCCGACGAGCAGTACTTC. The chain joins TRBV6-5 to TRBJ2-7; 8 bases are a match to TRBD2. With 2 bases clipped from V and 5 bases from J, the junction kept 5 bases outside the gene matches. CDR1 MNHEY and CDR2 SVGAGI come from the germline V gene. The CDR3 sequence is 14 residues long.

The V call is TRBV6-1, the J call TRBJ2-1, with 9 positions matching TRBD2. This CDR3 has 14 residues. In germline, CDR1 is MNHNS, CDR2 SASEGT. With V trimmed by 4 bases and J by 5 bases, 3 bases remained unmatched. CDR3 region: CASSVERGDNEQFF. DNA for the CDR3: TGTGCCAGCAGTGTGGAGCGGGGGGACAATGAGCAGTTCTTC.

This clone has only one observation. This chain links TRBV30 with TRBJ2-3, with 8 positions matching TRBD2. The CDR3 sequence is 15 residues long. The V gene end was trimmed by 3 bases and the J gene end by 0 bases; junction bases not matched to a gene: 5. Per germline, CDR1 GTSNPN and CDR2 SVGIG (reference sequence). The DNA for the CDR3 is TGTGCCTGGAGCGAAACGGGGGGGAGCACAGATACGCAGTATTTT. Residues: CAWSETGGSTDTQYF.

This clone was counted a single time. The chain has TRBV11-2 and TRBJ2-1; 9 bases line up with TRBD2. This CDR3 is built from 16 residues. Germline assignment: CDR1 SGHAT and CDR2 FQNNGV. V trimming: 0 bases; J trimming: 7 bases; junction bases outside the gene matches: 7. Here the CDR3 reads CASSLEVREGQNEQFF. CDR3 nucleotide sequence: TGTGCCAGCAGCTTAGAGGTGCGGGAGGGCCAAAATGAGCAGTTCTTC.

The chain joins TRBV7-9 to TRBJ2-7; perhaps TRBD2 as D (7 bases). V lost 3 bases to trimming and J lost 12 bases, with 15 bases between them. Germline loops: CDR1 SEHNR, CDR2 FQNEAQ (reference sequence). The CDR3 length is 12 residues. This CDR3 reads CASSFLQGGRYF. The CDR3 DNA is TGTGCCAGCAGCTTCTTACAGGGAGGGAGGTACTTC.

V gene TRBV9 combines with J gene TRBJ2-6; D is unclear. Germline assignment: CDR1 SGDLS and CDR2 YYNGEE. V was clipped by 3 bases and J by 2 bases, with 12 bases between them. The CDR3 sequence is 16 residues long. The CDR3, as DNA: TGTGCCAGCAGCGCCACTCCCAACGCTGGGGCCAACGTCCTGACTTTC. Its translation is CASSATPNAGANVLTF. The whole variable domain, filled in from reference TRBV9 and TRBJ2-6, reads DSGVTQTPKHLITATGQRVTLRCSPRSGDLSVYWYQQSLDQGLQFLIQYYNGEERAKGNILERFSAQQFPDLHSELNLSSLELGDSALYFCASSATPNAGANVLTFGAGSRLTVL.

The chain recombines TRBV5-6 with TRBJ2-1; TRBD2 matches 10 bases. Losses at the gene ends were 1 base for V and 7 bases for J; bases not matched to a gene: 5. Germline V gene data show CDR1 as SGHDT and CDR2 as YYEEEE. The CDR3 is made up of 15 amino acids. CDR3 sequence reads: CASSLLAGVLNEQFF. The CDR3 DNA follows: TGTGCCAGCAGCTTGCTAGCGGGAGTATTAAATGAGCAGTTCTTC.